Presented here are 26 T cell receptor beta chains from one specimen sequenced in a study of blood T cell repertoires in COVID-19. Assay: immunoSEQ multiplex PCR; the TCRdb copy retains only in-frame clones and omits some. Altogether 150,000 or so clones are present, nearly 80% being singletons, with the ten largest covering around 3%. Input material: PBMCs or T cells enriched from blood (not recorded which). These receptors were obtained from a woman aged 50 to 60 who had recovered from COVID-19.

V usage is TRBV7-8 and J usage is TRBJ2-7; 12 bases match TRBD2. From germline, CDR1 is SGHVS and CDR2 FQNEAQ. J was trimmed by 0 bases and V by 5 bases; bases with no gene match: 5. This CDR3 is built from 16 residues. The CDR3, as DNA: TGTGCCAGCAGCCTTCTAGCGGGAGGGAGCTCCTACGAGCAGTACTTC. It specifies CASSLLAGGSSYEQYF. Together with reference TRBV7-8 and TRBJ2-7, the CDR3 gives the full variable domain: GAGVSQSPRYKVAKRGQDVALRCDPISGHVSLFWYQQALGQGPEFLTYFQNEAQLDKSGLPSDRFFAERPEGSVSTLKIQRTQQEDSAVYLCASSLLAGGSSYEQYFGPGTRLTVT.

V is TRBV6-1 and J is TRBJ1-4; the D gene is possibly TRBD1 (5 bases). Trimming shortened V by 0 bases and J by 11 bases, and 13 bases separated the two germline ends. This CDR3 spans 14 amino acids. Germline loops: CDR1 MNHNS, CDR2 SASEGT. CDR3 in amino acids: CASSEAVQSGKLFF. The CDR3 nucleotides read TGTGCCAGCAGTGAAGCGGTCCAATCAGGGAAACTGTTTTTT.

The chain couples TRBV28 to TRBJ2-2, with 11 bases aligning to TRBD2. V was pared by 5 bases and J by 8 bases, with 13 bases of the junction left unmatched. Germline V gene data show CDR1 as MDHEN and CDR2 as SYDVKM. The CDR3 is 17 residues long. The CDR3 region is CASSPLPGLAVSGELFF. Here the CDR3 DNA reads TGTGCCAGCAGTCCCCTACCGGGACTAGCGGTCTCGGGGGAGCTGTTTTTT. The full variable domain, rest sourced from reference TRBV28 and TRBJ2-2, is DVKVTQSSRYLVKRTGEKVFLECVQDMDHENMFWYRQDPGLGLRLIYFSYDVKMKEKGDIPEGYSVSREKKERFSLILESASTNQTSMYLCASSPLPGLAVSGELFFGEGSRLTVL.

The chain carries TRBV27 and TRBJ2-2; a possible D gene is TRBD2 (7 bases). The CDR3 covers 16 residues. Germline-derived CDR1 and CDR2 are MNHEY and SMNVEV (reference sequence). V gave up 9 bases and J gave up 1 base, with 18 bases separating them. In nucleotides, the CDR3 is TGTGCCAGTCCCCGGGGCGGGGGCCTGAACACCGGGGAGCTGTTTTTT. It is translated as CASPRGGGLNTGELFF.

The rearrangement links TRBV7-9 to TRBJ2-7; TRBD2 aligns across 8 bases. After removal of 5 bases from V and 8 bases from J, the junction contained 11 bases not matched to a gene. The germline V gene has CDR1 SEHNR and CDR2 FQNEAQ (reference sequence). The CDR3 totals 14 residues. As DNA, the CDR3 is TGTGCCAGCAGCCTGGGTCCAGCGGGAGAAAAGCAGTACTTC. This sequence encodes CASSLGPAGEKQYF.

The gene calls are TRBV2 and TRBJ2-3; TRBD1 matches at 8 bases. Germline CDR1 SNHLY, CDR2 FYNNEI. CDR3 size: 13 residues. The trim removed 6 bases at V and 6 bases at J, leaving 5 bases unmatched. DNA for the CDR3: TGTGCCAGCAGATTGGACAGGGTGGATACGCAGTATTTT. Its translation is CASRLDRVDTQYF.

The CDR3 coding sequence is TGTGCCAGCAGTGAACAGATACAAGAGACCCAGTACTTC. The encoded protein is CASSEQIQETQYF. The chain carries TRBV6-1 and TRBJ2-5, with unresolved D. The V and J ends lost 2 bases and 2 bases respectively, with 6 bases between them. Germline CDR1 MNHNS, CDR2 SASEGT. The CDR3 extends over 13 amino acids.

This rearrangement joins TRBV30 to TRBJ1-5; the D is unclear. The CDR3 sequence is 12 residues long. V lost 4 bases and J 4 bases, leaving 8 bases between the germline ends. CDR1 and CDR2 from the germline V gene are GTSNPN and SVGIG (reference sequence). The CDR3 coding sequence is TGTGCCTGGACTGCTCAGAATCAGCCCCAGCATTTT. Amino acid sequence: CAWTAQNQPQHF.

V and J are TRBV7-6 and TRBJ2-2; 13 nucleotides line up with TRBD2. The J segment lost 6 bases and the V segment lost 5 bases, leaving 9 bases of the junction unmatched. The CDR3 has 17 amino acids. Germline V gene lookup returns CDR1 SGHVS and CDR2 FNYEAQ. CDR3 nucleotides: TGTGCCAGCAGCGCACGGACTAGCGGGGGAGTGGCCGGGGAGCTGTTTTTT. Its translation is CASSARTSGGVAGELFF.

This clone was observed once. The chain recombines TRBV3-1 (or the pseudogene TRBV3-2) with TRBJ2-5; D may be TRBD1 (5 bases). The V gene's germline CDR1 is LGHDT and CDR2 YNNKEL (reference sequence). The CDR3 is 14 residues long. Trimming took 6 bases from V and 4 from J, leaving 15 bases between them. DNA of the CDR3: TGTGCCAGCAGTCCCGGGCTAGGGGCAGAGACCCAGTACTTC. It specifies CASSPGLGAETQYF.

The CDR3 DNA sequence: TGTGCCAGCAGCTTGTTAGCGGGTAGGGAAAAACTGTTTTTT. It is translated as CASSLLAGREKLFF. The chain is built from TRBV5-5 and TRBJ1-4, with no clear D. Germline assignment: CDR1 SGHKS and CDR2 YYEKEE (reference sequence). Trimming pared 1 base from V and 8 bases from J, leaving 12 bases between. This CDR3 contains 14 residues. The variable domain in full, with the rest retrieved from reference TRBV5-5 and TRBJ1-4, is DAGVTQSPTHLIKTRGQQVTLRCSPISGHKSVSWYQQVLGQGPQFIFQYYEKEERGRGNFPDRFSARQFPNYSSELNVNALLLGDSALYLCASSLLAGREKLFFGSGTQLSVL.

The CDR3 DNA sequence: TGTGCCAGCAGCTTGGTGGGGACTAGCCCTACCGGGGAGCTGTTTTTT. Translating it yields CASSLVGTSPTGELFF. The chain employs TRBV5-4 and TRBJ2-2; 9 nucleotides align to TRBD2. CDR3 size: 16 residues. Germline lookup yields CDR1 SGHNT and CDR2 YYREEE (reference sequence). With 0 bases clipped from V and 5 bases from J, the junction kept 5 bases outside the gene matches.

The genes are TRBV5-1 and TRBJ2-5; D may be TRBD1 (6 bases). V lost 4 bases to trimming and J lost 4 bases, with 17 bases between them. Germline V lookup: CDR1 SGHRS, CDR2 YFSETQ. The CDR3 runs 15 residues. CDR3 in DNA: TGCGCCAGCAGCCCCTCGGGCAGGGGTGGAGAGACCCAGTACTTC. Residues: CASSPSGRGGETQYF.

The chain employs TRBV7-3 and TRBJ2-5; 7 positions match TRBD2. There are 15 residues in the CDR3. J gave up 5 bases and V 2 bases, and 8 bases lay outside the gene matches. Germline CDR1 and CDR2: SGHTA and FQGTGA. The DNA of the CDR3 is TGTGCCAGCAGCTTAGGGGGGAGGGCCGAGGAGACCCAGTACTTC. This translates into CASSLGGRAEETQYF. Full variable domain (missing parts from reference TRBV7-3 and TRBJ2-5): GAGVSQTPSNKVTEKGKYVELRCDPISGHTALYWYRQSLGQGPEFLIYFQGTGAADDSGLPNDRFFAVRPEGSVSTLKIQRTERGDSAVYLCASSLGGRAEETQYFGPGTRLLVL.

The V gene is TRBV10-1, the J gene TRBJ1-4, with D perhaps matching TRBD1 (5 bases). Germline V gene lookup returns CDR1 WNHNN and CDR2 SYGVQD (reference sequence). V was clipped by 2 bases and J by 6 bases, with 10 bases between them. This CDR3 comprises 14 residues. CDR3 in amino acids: CASSEGTEHEKLFF. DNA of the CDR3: TGCGCCAGCAGTGAGGGGACTGAGCATGAAAAACTGTTTTTT.

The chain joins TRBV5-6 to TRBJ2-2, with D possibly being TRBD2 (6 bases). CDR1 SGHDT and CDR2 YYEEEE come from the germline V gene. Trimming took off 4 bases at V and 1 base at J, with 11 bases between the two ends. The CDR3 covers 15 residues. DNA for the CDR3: TGTGCCAGCAGCCGGGACTTCCTGAACACCGGGGAGCTGTTTTTT. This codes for CASSRDFLNTGELFF.

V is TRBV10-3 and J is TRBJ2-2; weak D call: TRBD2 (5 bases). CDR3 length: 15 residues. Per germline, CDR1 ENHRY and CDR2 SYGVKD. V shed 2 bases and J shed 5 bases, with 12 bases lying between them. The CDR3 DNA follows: TGTGCCATCAGTGAGAGAGAGACTAAGACCGGGGAGCTGTTTTTT. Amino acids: CAISERETKTGELFF.

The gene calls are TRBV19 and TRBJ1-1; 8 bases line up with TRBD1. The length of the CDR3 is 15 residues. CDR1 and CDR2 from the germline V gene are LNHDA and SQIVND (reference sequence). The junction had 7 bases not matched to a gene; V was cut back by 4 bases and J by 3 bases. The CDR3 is CASSRGRGQDTEAFF. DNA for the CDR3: TGTGCCAGTAGTAGGGGCAGGGGGCAGGACACTGAAGCTTTCTTT.

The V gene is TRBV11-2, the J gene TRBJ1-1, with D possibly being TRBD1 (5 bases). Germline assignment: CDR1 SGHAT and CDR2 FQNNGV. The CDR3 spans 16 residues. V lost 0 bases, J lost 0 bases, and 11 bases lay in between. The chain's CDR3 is CASSLDGAALNTEAFF. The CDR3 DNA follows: TGTGCCAGCAGCTTAGATGGGGCAGCTCTGAACACTGAAGCTTTCTTT.

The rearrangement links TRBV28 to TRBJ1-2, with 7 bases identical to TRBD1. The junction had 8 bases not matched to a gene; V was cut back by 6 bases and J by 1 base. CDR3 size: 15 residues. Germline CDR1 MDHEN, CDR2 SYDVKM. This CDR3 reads CASSPRTGVNYGYTF. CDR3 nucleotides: TGTGCCAGCAGCCCACGGACAGGCGTTAACTATGGCTACACCTTC.

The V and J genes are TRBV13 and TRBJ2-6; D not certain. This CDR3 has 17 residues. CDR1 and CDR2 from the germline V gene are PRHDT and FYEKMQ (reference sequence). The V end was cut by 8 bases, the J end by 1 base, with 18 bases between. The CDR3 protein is CASLNARQISGANVLTF. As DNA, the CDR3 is TGTGCCAGCTTGAATGCTCGACAAATTTCTGGGGCCAACGTCCTGACTTTC.

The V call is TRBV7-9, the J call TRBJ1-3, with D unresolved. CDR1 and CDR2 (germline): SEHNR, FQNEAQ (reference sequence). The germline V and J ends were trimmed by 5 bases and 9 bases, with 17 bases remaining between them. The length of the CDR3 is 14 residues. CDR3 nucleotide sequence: TGTGCCAGCAGCCTCCGTTTTCTAACGAGCACCATATATTTT. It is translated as CASSLRFLTSTIYF.

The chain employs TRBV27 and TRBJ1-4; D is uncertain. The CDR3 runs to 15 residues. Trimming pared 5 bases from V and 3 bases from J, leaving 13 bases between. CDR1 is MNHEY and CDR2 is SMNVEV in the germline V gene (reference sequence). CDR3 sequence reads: CASSAMPRSNEKLFF. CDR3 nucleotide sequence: TGTGCCAGCAGTGCTATGCCCCGGTCTAATGAAAAACTGTTTTTT. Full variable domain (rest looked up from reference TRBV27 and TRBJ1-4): EAQVTQNPRYLITVTGKKLTVTCSQNMNHEYMSWYRQDPGLGLRQIYYSMNVEVTDKGDVPEGYKVSRKEKRNFPLILESPSPNQTSLYFCASSAMPRSNEKLFFGSGTQLSVL.

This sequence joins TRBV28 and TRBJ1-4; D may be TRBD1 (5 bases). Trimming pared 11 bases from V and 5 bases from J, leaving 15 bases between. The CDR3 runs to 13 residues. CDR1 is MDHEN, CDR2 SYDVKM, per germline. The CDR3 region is CAVGGTPNEKLFF. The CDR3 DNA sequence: TGTGCCGTCGGGGGGACGCCGAATGAAAAACTGTTTTTT.

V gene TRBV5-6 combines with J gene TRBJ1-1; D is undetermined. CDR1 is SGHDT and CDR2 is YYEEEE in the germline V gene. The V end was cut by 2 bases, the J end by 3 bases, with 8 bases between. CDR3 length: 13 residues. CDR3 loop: CASSFNVYTEAFF. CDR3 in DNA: TGTGCCAGCAGCTTTAATGTCTACACTGAAGCTTTCTTT.

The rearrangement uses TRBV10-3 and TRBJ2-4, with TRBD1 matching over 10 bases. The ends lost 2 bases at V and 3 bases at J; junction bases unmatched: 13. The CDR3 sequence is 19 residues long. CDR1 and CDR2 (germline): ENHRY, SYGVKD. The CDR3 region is CAISETTPGTGAYKNIQYF. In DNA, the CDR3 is TGTGCCATCAGTGAGACCACACCCGGGACAGGGGCGTACAAAAACATTCAGTACTTC.